The source of this TCR beta chain is a study of T-cell reconstitution after alpha-beta-depleted transplantation in children. Unique molecular identifiers were used to barcode this TCRbeta library. From the PCR reads, TCRdb called clonotypes with MiXCR, one entry per CDR3 protein. Of 490,000 or so distinct CDR3 sequences in the sample, approximately 12% were seen once. The receptor was derived from a human donor who donated a stem cell graft to a child with combined immunodeficiency. The sequences come from PBMCs from the stem cell graft donor, collected from the stem cell graft.

The CDR3 spells CASSQVGTPYNEQFF. The CDR3 DNA reads TGTGCCAGCAGCCAAGTTGGGACCCCGTACAATGAGCAGTTCTTC. The chain is built from TRBV14 and TRBJ2-1; D might be TRBD1 or TRBD2, each matching 5 bases. Germline CDR1 and CDR2: SGHDN and FVKESK. V was clipped by 1 base and J by 4 bases, with 11 bases between them. The CDR3 contains 15 residues.